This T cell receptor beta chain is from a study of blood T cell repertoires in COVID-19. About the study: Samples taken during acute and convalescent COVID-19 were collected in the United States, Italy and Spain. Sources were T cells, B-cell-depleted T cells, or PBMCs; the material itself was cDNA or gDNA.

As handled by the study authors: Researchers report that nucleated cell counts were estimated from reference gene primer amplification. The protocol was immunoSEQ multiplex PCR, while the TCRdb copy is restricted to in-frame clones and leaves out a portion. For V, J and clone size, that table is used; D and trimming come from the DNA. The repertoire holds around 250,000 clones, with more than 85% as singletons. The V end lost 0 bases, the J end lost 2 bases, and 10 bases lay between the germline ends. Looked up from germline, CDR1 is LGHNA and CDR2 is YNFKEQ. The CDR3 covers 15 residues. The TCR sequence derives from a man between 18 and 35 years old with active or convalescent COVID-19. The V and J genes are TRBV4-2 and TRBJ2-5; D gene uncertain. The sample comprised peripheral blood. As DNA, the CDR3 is TGTGCCAGCAGCCAAGATCGTGGCAGACAAGAGACCCAGTACTTC. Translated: CASSQDRGRQETQYF.